The sample holds many counts of the clone carrying this T cell receptor beta chain. The CDR3 has 14 amino acids. The germline V gene encodes CDR1 MNHNY and CDR2 SVGAGI (reference sequence). Unmatched junction bases numbered 3, after V lost 5 bases and J lost 0 bases. The sample comes from a study of blood T cell repertoires in COVID-19. Across the study: The samples span acute and convalescent COVID-19 from the United States, Italy and Spain. The analysed material was cDNA or gDNA that came from T cells, B-cell-depleted T cells, or PBMCs.

As handled by the study authors: For nucleated cells, counts were estimated from reference gene primer amplification. The assay was immunoSEQ multiplex PCR, and TCRdb's table has in-frame clones only and misses some. Clone size and the V and J calls come from that table; the DNA yielded D and trimming. The table shows 70,000 to 100,000 clones, with 72% occurring only once. This TCR was recovered from a woman in her fifties or sixties in a cohort sampled during active or convalescent COVID-19. The specimen was peripheral blood. V is TRBV6-6 and J is TRBJ1-2, with 7 nucleotides matching TRBD1. The CDR3 DNA reads TGTGCCAGCAGTCCCGGGACAGCTAACTATGGCTACACCTTC. Residues: CASSPGTANYGYTF.